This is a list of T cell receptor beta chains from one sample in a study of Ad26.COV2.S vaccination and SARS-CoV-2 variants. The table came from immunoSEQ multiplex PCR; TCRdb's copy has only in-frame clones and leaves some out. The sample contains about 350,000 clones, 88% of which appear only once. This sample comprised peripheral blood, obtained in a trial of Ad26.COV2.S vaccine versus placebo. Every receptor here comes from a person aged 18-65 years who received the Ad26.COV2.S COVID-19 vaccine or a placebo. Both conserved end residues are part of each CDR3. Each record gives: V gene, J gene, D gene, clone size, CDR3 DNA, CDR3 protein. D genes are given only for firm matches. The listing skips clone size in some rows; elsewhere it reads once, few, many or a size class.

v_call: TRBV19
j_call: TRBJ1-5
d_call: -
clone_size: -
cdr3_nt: TGTGCCTCAGAGTCACACGGGGAAGGGTATCAGCCCCAGCATTTT
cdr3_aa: CASESHGEGYQPQHF

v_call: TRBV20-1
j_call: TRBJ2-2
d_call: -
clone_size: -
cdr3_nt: TGCAGTGCTAGTTCCGGGTTGAACACCGGGGAGCTGTTTTTT
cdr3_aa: CSASSGLNTGELFF

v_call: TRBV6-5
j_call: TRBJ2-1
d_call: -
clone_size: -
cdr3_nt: TGTGCCAGCAGCCCGATGGGCAATGAGCAGTTCTTC
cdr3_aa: CASSPMGNEQFF

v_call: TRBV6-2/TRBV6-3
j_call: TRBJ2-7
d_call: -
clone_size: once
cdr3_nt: TGTGCCAGCAGTTACTTCGGGGGCAGGAGCCCTCCCTACGAGCAGTACTTC
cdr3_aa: CASSYFGGRSPPYEQYF

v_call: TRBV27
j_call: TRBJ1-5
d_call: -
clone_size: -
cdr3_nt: TGTGCCAGCAGTTCGGGGGGTCTCGTGCCCCAGCATTTT
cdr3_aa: CASSSGGLVPQHF

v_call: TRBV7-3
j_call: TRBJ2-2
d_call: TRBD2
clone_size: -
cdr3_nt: TGTGCCAGCAGCCCCCCCGCGGGAGGCGTCACCGGGGAGCTGTTTTTT
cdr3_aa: CASSPPAGGVTGELFF

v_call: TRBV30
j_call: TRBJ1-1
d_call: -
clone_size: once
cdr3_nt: TGTGCCTGGTCAGGGGCGAACACTGAAGCTTTCTTT
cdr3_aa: CAWSGANTEAFF

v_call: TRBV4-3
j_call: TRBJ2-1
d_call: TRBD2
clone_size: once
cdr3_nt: TGCGCCAGCAGCCATGCTCTCGGGACTAGCGCATACAATGAGCAGTTCTTC
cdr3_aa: CASSHALGTSAYNEQFF

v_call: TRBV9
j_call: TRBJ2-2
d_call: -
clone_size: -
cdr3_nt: TGTGCCAGCAGCGTAGCAAGGGAAGAGCTGTTTTTT
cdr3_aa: CASSVAREELFF

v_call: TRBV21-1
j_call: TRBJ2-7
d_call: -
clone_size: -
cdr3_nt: TGTGCCAGCAGCAACCTGGGACAGGGTCAGGAGCAGTACTTC
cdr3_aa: CASSNLGQGQEQYF

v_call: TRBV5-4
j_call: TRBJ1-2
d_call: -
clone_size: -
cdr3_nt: TGTGCCAGCAGCACCATCTGGACAGCTGGGGCTGCTGACTATGGCTACACCTTC
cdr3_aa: CASSTIWTAGAADYGYTF

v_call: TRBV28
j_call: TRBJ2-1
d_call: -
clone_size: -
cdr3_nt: TGTGCCAGCACCTCGTGGGGAGGTGGCTACAATGAGCAGTTCTTC
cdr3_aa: CASTSWGGGYNEQFF

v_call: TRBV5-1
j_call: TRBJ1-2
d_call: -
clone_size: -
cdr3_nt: TGCGCCAGCAGCTTGGAAGGCCCGGGACACTATGGCTACACCTTC
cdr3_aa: CASSLEGPGHYGYTF

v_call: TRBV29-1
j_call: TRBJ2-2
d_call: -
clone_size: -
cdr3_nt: TGCAGCGTTGACCACATTAACACCGGGGAGCTGTTTTTT
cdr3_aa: CSVDHINTGELFF

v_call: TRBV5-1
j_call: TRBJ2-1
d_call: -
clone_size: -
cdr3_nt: TGCGCCAGCAGCTTGGATGGGTACAATGAGCAGTTCTTC
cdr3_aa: CASSLDGYNEQFF

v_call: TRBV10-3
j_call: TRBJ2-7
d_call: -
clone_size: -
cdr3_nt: TGTGCCATCAGTTCATCTTACGAGCAGTACTTC
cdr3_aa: CAISSSYEQYF

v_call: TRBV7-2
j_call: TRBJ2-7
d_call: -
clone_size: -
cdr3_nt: TGTGCCAGCAGCTTATCGCCAGTTACCTACGAGCAGTACTTC
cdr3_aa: CASSLSPVTYEQYF

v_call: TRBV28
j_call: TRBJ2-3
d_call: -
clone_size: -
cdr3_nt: TGTGCCAGCAGTTTACGTGGCACAGATACGCAGTATTTT
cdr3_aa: CASSLRGTDTQYF

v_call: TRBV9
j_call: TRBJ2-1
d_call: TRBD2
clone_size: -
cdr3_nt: TGTGCCAGCAGCGTAGGCCAGGCTAGCGGGAGTTTGGTCCACAATGAGCAGTTCTTC
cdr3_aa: CASSVGQASGSLVHNEQFF

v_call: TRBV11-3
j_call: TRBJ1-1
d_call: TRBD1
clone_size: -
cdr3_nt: TGTGCCAGCAGCCATCGACAGGGGCTGAACACTGAAGCTTTCTTT
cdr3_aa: CASSHRQGLNTEAFF

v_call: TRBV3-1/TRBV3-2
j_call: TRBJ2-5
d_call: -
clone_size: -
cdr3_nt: TGTGCCAGCAGCCAAGGTTCGACTAGCCAAGAGACCCAGTACTTC
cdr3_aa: CASSQGSTSQETQYF

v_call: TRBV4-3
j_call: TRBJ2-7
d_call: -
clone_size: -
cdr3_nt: TGCGCCAGCAGCAGGGTCAAGGACTACGAGCAGTACTTC
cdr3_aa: CASSRVKDYEQYF